This TCR beta chain is drawn from a study of blood T cell repertoires in COVID-19. Looking at the study overall: Acute-phase and convalescent COVID-19 samples originated in the United States, Italy and Spain. PBMCs, B-cell-depleted T cells, or T cells provided the cDNA or gDNA that made up the material.

In the original analysis: How many nucleated cells were present was estimated from reference gene primer amplification. Assay: immunoSEQ multiplex PCR; the TCRdb copy retains only in-frame clones and omits some. From that table come the V and J calls and clone size; the DNA was used to work out D and trimming. The sample records roughly 410,000 clones, 89% being singletons. The V end lost 2 bases, the J end lost 0 bases, and 6 bases lay between the germline ends. Germline CDR1 is SGDLS and CDR2 is YYNGEE. The CDR3 runs to 13 residues. With regard to this clone: The sample holds other DNA sequences that translate to the same CDR3.

This TCR came from a man aged 40-49 years with acute or convalescent COVID-19. The material sequenced was peripheral blood. This chain uses TRBV9 with TRBJ2-7, with TRBD1 as a possible D gene (5 bases). As DNA, the CDR3 is TGTGCCAGCAGCGTCGACAGCTCCTACGAGCAGTACTTC. This sequence encodes CASSVDSSYEQYF.